Below are 4 T cell receptor beta chains sequenced from a single sample in a study of blood T cell repertoires in COVID-19. Sequencing used immunoSEQ multiplex PCR; TCRdb keeps in-frame clones, though not all of them. The repertoire has hundreds of thousands of clones, roughly 85% of them found once; the top ten carry around 3.3%. The material sequenced was peripheral blood. These receptors all come from a young man with active or convalescent COVID-19.

The chain couples TRBV7-9 to TRBJ2-3; 8 bases match TRBD1. The CDR3 spans 15 residues. Germline V gene sequence: CDR1 SEHNR, CDR2 FQNEAQ (reference sequence). Trimming at V came to 3 bases and at J to 8 bases, leaving 10 bases not matched to a gene. This CDR3 reads CASSLARGPASTQYF. CDR3 coding DNA: TGTGCCAGCAGCTTGGCCAGGGGGCCAGCGAGTACGCAGTATTTT. Using reference TRBV7-9 and TRBJ2-3 for the parts outside the CDR3, the full variable domain is DTGVSQNPRHKITKRGQNVTFRCDPISEHNRLYWYRQTLGQGPEFLTYFQNEAQLEKSRLLSDRFSAERPKGSFSTLEIQRTEQGDSAMYLCASSLARGPASTQYFGPGTRLTVL.

This clone has just a few counts. V is TRBV2 and J is TRBJ1-4; TRBD1 matches 7 bases. The trim removed 6 bases at V and 0 bases at J, leaving 4 bases unmatched. The CDR3 runs 15 residues. CDR1 and CDR2 from the germline V gene are SNHLY and FYNNEI. This CDR3 is CASSDRAATNEKLFF. CDR3 coding DNA: TGTGCCAGCAGCGACAGGGCAGCAACTAATGAAAAACTGTTTTTT.

The rearrangement joins TRBV7-9 to TRBJ2-4; D gene ambiguous. In germline, CDR1 is SEHNR, CDR2 FQNEAQ (reference sequence). CDR3 size: 12 residues. V lost 3 bases to trimming and J lost 5 bases, with 5 bases between them. Written as DNA, the CDR3 is TGTGCCAGCAGCTTCACAGAAAACATTCAGTACTTC. It codes for CASSFTENIQYF.

The chain employs TRBV27 and TRBJ2-7; D gene uncertain. Deletions cut 5 bases from V and 6 bases from J, with 14 bases between. The V gene's germline CDR1 is MNHEY and CDR2 SMNVEV (reference sequence). The CDR3 has 13 residues. This CDR3 is CASSPRLGGEQYF. The CDR3 DNA is TGTGCCAGCAGTCCCCGACTGGGTGGCGAGCAGTACTTC.